This TCR beta chain was sequenced in a study of T-cell memory formation after mild COVID-19. Study conclusions and caveats: CD4+ bias marked clones expanding day 15 to 37, unlike balanced contracting clones. The pre-infection memory compartment contained some responding clones, suggesting cross-reactive memory joined. Among contracting clones, CD4+ were mainly CM/EM and CD8+ enriched in EMRA.

Constant-segment primers served in 5'RACE that generated TCR alpha and TCR beta cDNA libraries bearing sample barcodes and UMIs. TCRdb itself ran the 5' RACE reads through MiXCR, one entry per CDR3 protein. The table has 300,000 to 400,000 distinct CDR3 sequences, around 13% seen once. The V end was cut by 0 bases, the J end by 1 base, with 10 bases between. The CDR3 contains 15 residues. Per germline, CDR1 SGHRS and CDR2 YFSETQ. Worth noting for this clonotype: Its target is unknown.

The receptor's source is a man between 18 and 29 years old who had mild COVID-19 (a few samples of this study predate the infection). Cell type and time point are not known. This sequence joins TRBV5-1 and TRBJ2-5; D might be TRBD2 (5 bases). Sequencing used PBMCs or a T cell subset sorted from them (not recorded which). The DNA of the CDR3 is TGCGCCAGCAGCTTGGCCCGGGGAATCCAAGAGACCCAGTACTTC. This encodes CASSLARGIQETQYF.